The present T cell receptor beta chain was sequenced within a study of beta chain features in type 1 diabetes. General observations from the study: Comparison showed that naive, central memory and Treg TCRB repertoires appeared more similar among patients than among healthy donors.

The V gene's germline CDR1 is KGHSH and CDR2 LQKENI. V dropped 9 bases and J dropped 0 bases, with 9 bases sitting between them. There are 14 residues in the CDR3. This clone was seen a handful of times. Antigen: not known. Every bit of the isolated RNA underwent reverse transcription, so sequencing read expressed TCRB transcripts. Libraries were prepared by immunoSEQ multiplex PCR; TCRdb keeps only in-frame clonotypes and omits some of them. The table includes 450,000 or so clones, roughly an eighth detected once. This TCR came from a woman aged 18-30 years in good health. Specimen: naive CD4+ T cells from blood. The chain combines TRBV18 with TRBJ2-6; possible D gene TRBD1, 6 bases. CDR3 amino acids: CASSGDSGANVLTF. In DNA, the CDR3 is TGTGCCAGTTCAGGGGACTCTGGGGCCAACGTCCTGACTTTC.